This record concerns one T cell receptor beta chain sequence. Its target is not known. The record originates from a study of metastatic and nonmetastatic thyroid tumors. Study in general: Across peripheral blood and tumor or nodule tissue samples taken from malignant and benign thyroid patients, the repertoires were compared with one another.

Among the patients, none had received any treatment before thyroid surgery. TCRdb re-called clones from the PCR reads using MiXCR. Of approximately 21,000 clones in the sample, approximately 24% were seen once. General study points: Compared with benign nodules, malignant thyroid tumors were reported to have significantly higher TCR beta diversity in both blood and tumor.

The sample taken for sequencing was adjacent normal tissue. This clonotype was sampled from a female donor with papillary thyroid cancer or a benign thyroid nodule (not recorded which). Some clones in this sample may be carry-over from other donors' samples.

CDR3 DNA: TGTGCCAGCAGCCACGGGATAACCTACGAGCAGTACTTC. Translated: CASSHGITYEQYF. The rearrangement uses TRBV12-3 or TRBV12-4 and TRBJ2-7, with D perhaps matching TRBD2 (5 bases). This CDR3 is 13 amino acids long. Trimming cost V 6 bases and J 2 bases, with 11 bases left between them.